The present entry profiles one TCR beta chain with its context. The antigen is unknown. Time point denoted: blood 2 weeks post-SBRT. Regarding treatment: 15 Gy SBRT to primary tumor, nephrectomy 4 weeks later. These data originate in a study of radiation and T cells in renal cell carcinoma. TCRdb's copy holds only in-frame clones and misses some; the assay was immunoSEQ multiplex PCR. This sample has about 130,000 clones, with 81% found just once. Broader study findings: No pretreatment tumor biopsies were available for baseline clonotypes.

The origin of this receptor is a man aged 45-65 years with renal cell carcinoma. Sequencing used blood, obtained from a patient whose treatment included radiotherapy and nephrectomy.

DNA of the CDR3: TGTGCCTGGAGTGTAATGGTGGCAGGGGCCGGGGAGCTGTTTTTT. It encodes CAWSVMVAGAGELFF. V is TRBV30 and J is TRBJ2-2, with D perhaps TRBD1 (6 bases). This CDR3 has 15 residues. V was cut by 0 bases and J by 6 bases, with 14 bases left in between. Germline V gives CDR1 GTSNPN, CDR2 SVGIG (reference sequence).